What follows describes a single T cell receptor (beta chain). Its antigen is not known. The record originates from a study of shared clonotypes between healthy human individuals. Whole-study results and caveats: Investigators expected sequencing depth to affect clonotype sharing among donors.

Profiling relied on immunoSEQ multiplex PCR, and the TCRdb table lists in-frame clones only, not all of them. The sample lists 1,400,000 or so clones; 98% were seen once. The CDR3 has 16 residues. The J segment lost 2 bases and the V segment lost 0 bases, leaving 7 bases of the junction unmatched. Germline V lookup: CDR1 SGHTA, CDR2 FQGNSA. The receptor was isolated from a man younger than 45 in good health. Source material: naive CD4+ T cells sorted from blood. Subset defined: CD45RA+ positively selected. The chain couples TRBV7-2 to TRBJ2-7, with TRBD2 matching 7 bases. CDR3 DNA sequence: TGTGCCAGCAGCTTAGCGGGGCTAGCGGCAACCTACGAGCAGTACTTC. This codes for CASSLAGLAATYEQYF.